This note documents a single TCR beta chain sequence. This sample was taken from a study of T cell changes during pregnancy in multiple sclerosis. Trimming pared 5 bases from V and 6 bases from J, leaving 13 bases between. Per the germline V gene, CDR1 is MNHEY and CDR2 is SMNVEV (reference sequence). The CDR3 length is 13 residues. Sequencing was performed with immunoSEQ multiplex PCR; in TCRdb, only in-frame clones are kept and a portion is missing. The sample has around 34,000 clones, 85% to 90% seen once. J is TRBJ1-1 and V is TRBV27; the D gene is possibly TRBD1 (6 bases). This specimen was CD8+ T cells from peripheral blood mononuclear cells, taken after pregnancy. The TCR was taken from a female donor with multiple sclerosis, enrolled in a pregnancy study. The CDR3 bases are TGTGCCAGCAGTACTCAGGACAGTCCTGAAGCTTTCTTT. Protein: CASSTQDSPEAFF.